One and the same sample provided the 19 T cell receptor beta chains below, sequenced in a study of cytomegalovirus exposure and HLA in healthy donors. A multiplex PCR was run with 60 Vbeta primers and 13 Jbeta primers. Only in-frame clones appear in the TCRdb table, and some are missing; sequencing was by immunoSEQ multiplex PCR. Among some 200,000 clones listed, around 89% were seen once. The sequencing input was PBMCs. The origin of the receptors is a woman under 30 in good health and CMV-seronegative.

The chain joins TRBV7-6 to TRBJ1-5; 7 positions agree with TRBD1. Looked up from germline, CDR1 is SGHVS and CDR2 is FNYEAQ. The CDR3 is 14 residues long. The trim removed 6 bases at V and 9 bases at J, leaving 11 bases unmatched. The CDR3, as DNA: TGTGCCAGCAGTCGTTTTGAGGGGGCTTGGCCCCAGCATTTT. Translating it yields CASSRFEGAWPQHF.

The genes are TRBV13 and TRBJ2-7; TRBD2 aligns across 9 bases. The germline V gene has CDR1 PRHDT and CDR2 FYEKMQ (reference sequence). The CDR3 consists of 15 residues. V lost 0 bases to trimming and J lost 6 bases; unmatched junction nucleotides: 6. The CDR3 coding sequence is TGTGCCAGCAGCTTAGGGGGCGGGGGGGCCCCCGAGCAGTACTTC. This sequence encodes CASSLGGGGAPEQYF.

This rearrangement joins TRBV4-3 to TRBJ2-7; 8 nucleotides align to TRBD2. The length of the CDR3 is 16 residues. The trim removed 0 bases at V and 3 bases at J, leaving 7 bases unmatched. Germline V gives CDR1 LGHNA, CDR2 YSLEER. The CDR3 DNA sequence: TGCGCCAGCAGCCAAGAAGGAACTAGCGGACGCTACGAGCAGTACTTC. Amino acids: CASSQEGTSGRYEQYF.

A remark on this clone: This CDR3 is also generated by other DNA sequences in the sample. The rearrangement joins TRBV6-6 to TRBJ2-7, with 8 bases identical to TRBD2. CDR3 length: 15 amino acids. Looked up from germline, CDR1 is MNHNY and CDR2 is SVGAGI (reference sequence). V was clipped by 2 bases and J by 0 bases; unmatched bases: 3. The CDR3 DNA reads TGTGCCAGCAGTTACCCGGGACTAGGCTCCTACGAGCAGTACTTC. Its protein is CASSYPGLGSYEQYF.

This rearrangement joins TRBV19 to TRBJ1-5, with D uncertain. Germline V lookup: CDR1 LNHDA, CDR2 SQIVND (reference sequence). The germline V and J ends were trimmed by 5 bases and 5 bases, with 13 bases remaining between them. The CDR3 extends over 14 amino acids. Written as DNA, the CDR3 is TGTGCCAGTAGTCCCAAAGTGGGCTATCAGCCCCAGCATTTT. Translating gives CASSPKVGYQPQHF.

The rearrangement links TRBV25-1 to TRBJ1-1; D is unresolved. V was pared by 1 base and J by 10 bases, with 10 bases between. This CDR3 is 12 amino acids long. Looked up from germline, CDR1 is MGHDK and CDR2 is SYGVNS. The CDR3 DNA reads TGTGCCAGCAGTGAATCCGGGCGGGGAGCTTTCTTT. It specifies CASSESGRGAFF.

The rearrangement joins TRBV5-1 to TRBJ2-2; 9 bases match TRBD1. Germline CDR1 reads SGHRS; CDR2 reads YFSETQ. This CDR3 region has 14 residues. The J segment lost 5 bases and the V segment lost 3 bases, leaving 2 bases of the junction unmatched. The DNA for the CDR3 is TGCGCCAGCAGCTCGGACAGGGGTACCGGGGAGCTGTTTTTT. Protein sequence: CASSSDRGTGELFF.

The gene calls are TRBV6-5 and TRBJ2-7, with TRBD1 as a possible D gene (6 bases). Per the germline V gene, CDR1 is MNHEY and CDR2 is SVGAGI. Trimming pared 10 bases from V and 2 bases from J, leaving 15 bases between. The CDR3 consists of 13 residues. CDR3 protein: CATTPSGAYEQYF. The DNA of the CDR3 is TGTGCCACGACCCCCTCAGGGGCCTACGAGCAGTACTTC.

This clone was recorded only once. The chain combines TRBV29-1 with TRBJ2-7; D remains ambiguous. This CDR3 has 12 amino acids. Trimming took off 7 bases at V and 0 bases at J, with 10 bases between the two ends. The V gene's germline CDR1 is SQVTM and CDR2 ANQGSEA. The CDR3: CSAADTSYEQYF. The DNA of the CDR3 is TGCAGCGCCGCAGACACCTCCTACGAGCAGTACTTC.

This chain uses TRBV29-1 with TRBJ2-3; a weak D match, TRBD1 (6 bases). Germline CDR1 SQVTM, CDR2 ANQGSEA. This CDR3 spans 16 amino acids. CDR3: CSTRTPGQTDTDTQYF. CDR3 DNA sequence: TGCAGTACGCGAACCCCCGGACAGACAGACACAGATACGCAGTATTTT.

The genes are TRBV11-3 and TRBJ2-5; D unresolved. The J call could be wrong; TRBJ2-7 is a better fit for the DNA end. This CDR3 contains 11 residues. Germline CDR1 and CDR2: SGHNT and YENEEA. The CDR3: CASGQALEQYF. CDR3 bases: TGTGCCAGCGGCCAGGCTCTCGAGCAGTACTTC.

The chain joins TRBV9 to TRBJ2-2; 7 bases fit TRBD2. Trimming removed 0 bases from V and 1 base from J; junction bases left unmatched: 6. Germline CDR1 reads SGDLS; CDR2 reads YYNGEE. The CDR3 is made up of 17 amino acids. CDR3 in DNA: TGTGCCAGCAGCGTAGTCTCCGGCGGGGGGAACACCGGGGAGCTGTTTTTT. Residues: CASSVVSGGGNTGELFF.

The chain joins TRBV27 to TRBJ2-7; no reliable D call. Germline V gene lookup returns CDR1 MNHEY and CDR2 SMNVEV (reference sequence). Trimming pared 4 bases from V and 1 base from J, leaving 11 bases between. This CDR3 has 14 amino acids. The CDR3 sequence: CASSSLSESYEQYF. Here the CDR3 DNA reads TGTGCCAGCAGTTCACTATCGGAATCCTACGAGCAGTACTTC.

The V and J genes are TRBV19 and TRBJ2-7; TRBD1 matches 10 bases. The V gene's germline CDR1 is LNHDA and CDR2 SQIVND (reference sequence). V gave up 5 bases and J gave up 3 bases; unmatched junction bases: 7. There are 15 residues in the CDR3. Here the CDR3 DNA reads TGTGCCAGTAGTGCCGGGACAGGGGCCGTCTACGAGCAGTACTTC. It encodes CASSAGTGAVYEQYF.

This clone was found a few times. The genes are TRBV2 and TRBJ1-4, with 7 bases lining up with TRBD1. This CDR3 spans 13 amino acids. Germline values: CDR1 SNHLY, CDR2 FYNNEI. With V trimmed by 6 bases and J by 5 bases, 3 bases remained unmatched. The CDR3 DNA reads as TGTGCCAGCAGGACAGGGAGCAATGAAAAACTGTTTTTT. The encoded protein is CASRTGSNEKLFF.

This clone was observed once. The chain joins TRBV4-3 to TRBJ2-3, with D unclear. The CDR3 loop spans 17 amino acids. Trimming took off 0 bases at V and 2 bases at J, with 15 bases between the two ends. Looked up from germline, CDR1 is LGHNA and CDR2 is YSLEER. CDR3 region: CASSQDLPSTTTDTQYF. CDR3 coding DNA: TGCGCCAGCAGCCAAGATCTGCCGTCAACTACCACAGATACGCAGTATTTT.

This clone has only one observation. V is TRBV25-1 and J is TRBJ1-1; D is undetermined. V was clipped by 4 bases and J by 1 base, with 13 bases between them. CDR3 length: 15 residues. Germline V gene sequence: CDR1 MGHDK, CDR2 SYGVNS. CDR3 amino acids: CASSVGGRGNTEAFF. The CDR3 DNA follows: TGTGCCAGCAGTGTCGGAGGGAGAGGGAACACTGAAGCTTTCTTT.

This rearrangement joins TRBV4-3 to TRBJ2-1; 9 bases match TRBD2. The junction had 16 bases not matched to a gene; V was cut back by 3 bases and J by 7 bases. The length of the CDR3 is 18 residues. Germline V gene sequence: CDR1 LGHNA, CDR2 YSLEER. The CDR3 here is CASSQGIRLGTSFNEQFF. The CDR3 DNA reads TGCGCCAGCAGCCAGGGAATTCGGCTGGGGACTAGCTTTAATGAGCAGTTCTTC.

The chain joins TRBV6-1 to TRBJ2-6; D unclear. The germline V gene has CDR1 MNHNS and CDR2 SASEGT. This CDR3 spans 14 amino acids. V was pared by 4 bases and J by 1 base, with 5 bases between. In nucleotides, the CDR3 is TGTGCCAGCAGTGCGGGTTCTGGGGCCAACGTCCTGACTTTC. It is translated as CASSAGSGANVLTF.